The entry below gives a single TCR beta chain sequence along with its context. The J segment lost 10 bases and the V segment lost 1 base, leaving 9 bases of the junction unmatched. This CDR3 spans 16 amino acids. Germline CDR1 is SEHNR and CDR2 is FQNEAQ (reference sequence). TCRdb's copy holds only in-frame clones and misses some; the assay was immunoSEQ multiplex PCR. The sample has about 32,000 clones; 80% to 90% are singletons. The sample is drawn from a study of blood T cell repertoires in COVID-19. Looking at the study overall: There were acute and convalescent COVID-19 samples, and they came from the United States, Italy and Spain.

The V and J genes are TRBV7-9 and TRBJ2-1, with 11 bases matching TRBD1. Material: peripheral blood. The source of this sequence is a woman of 80 years or more with active or convalescent COVID-19. The DNA of the CDR3 is TGTGCCAGCAGCTTAGGGACAGGGGGCAGCAGGCCCGAGCAGTTCTTC. The encoded protein is CASSLGTGGSRPEQFF.